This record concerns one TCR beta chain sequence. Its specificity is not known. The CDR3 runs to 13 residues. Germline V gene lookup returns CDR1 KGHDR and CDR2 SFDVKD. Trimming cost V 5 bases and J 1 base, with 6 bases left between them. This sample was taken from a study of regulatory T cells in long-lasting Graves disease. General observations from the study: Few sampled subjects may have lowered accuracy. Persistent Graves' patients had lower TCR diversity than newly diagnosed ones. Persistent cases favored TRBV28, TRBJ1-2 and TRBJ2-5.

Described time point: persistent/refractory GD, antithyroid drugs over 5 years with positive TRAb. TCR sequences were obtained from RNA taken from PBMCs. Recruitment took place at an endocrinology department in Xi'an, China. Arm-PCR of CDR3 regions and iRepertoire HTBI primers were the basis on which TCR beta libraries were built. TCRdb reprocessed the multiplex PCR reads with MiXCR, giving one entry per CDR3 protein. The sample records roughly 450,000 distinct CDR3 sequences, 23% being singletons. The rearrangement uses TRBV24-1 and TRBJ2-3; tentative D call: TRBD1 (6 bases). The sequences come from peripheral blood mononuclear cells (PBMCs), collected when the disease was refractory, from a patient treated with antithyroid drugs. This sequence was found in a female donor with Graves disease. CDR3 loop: CATSGQGTDTQYF. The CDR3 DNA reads TGTGCCACCAGTGGACAGGGCACAGATACGCAGTATTTT.